These T cell receptor beta chains were read from a single sample in a study of blood T cell repertoires in COVID-19. The protocol was immunoSEQ multiplex PCR, while the TCRdb copy is restricted to in-frame clones and leaves out a portion. The data show 350,000 to 550,000 clones, about 89% seen once. The sample comprised peripheral blood. The receptor set was obtained from a young woman with acute or convalescent COVID-19. The CDR3 runs from the conserved cysteine through the conserved F or W. Fields, in order: D gene, J gene, clone size, V gene, CDR3 protein, CDR3 DNA. D genes are given only for firm matches. Some rows have no size entry. The others give once, few or many, or a class for an expanded clone.

TRBD1	TRBJ1-1	NA	TRBV28	CASSLYQGARRLTAFF	TGTGCCAGCAGTTTATACCAGGGGGCGCGACGTTTAACAGCTTTCTTT
NA	TRBJ1-1	NA	TRBV30	CACHPTGRRSLRTEAFF	TGTGCCTGCCACCCTACAGGGAGAAGGAGTTTAAGGACTGAAGCTTTCTTT
NA	TRBJ2-7	NA	TRBV4-1	CASSHTTDSRYEQYF	TGCGCCAGCAGCCATACCACCGACAGCCGATACGAGCAGTACTTC
TRBD1	TRBJ1-2	once	TRBV29-1	CSVEDLQGAPGYTF	TGCAGCGTTGAAGATCTTCAGGGGGCGCCCGGCTACACCTTC
TRBD1	TRBJ1-1	NA	TRBV5-1	CASSFLNTGDSTGAFF	TGCGCCAGCAGCTTTCTTAATACAGGGGACAGTACGGGAGCTTTCTTT
NA	TRBJ1-1	NA	TRBV9	CASSVGRGTEAFF	TGTGCCAGCAGCGTAGGACGGGGGACTGAAGCTTTCTTT
TRBD2	TRBJ2-1	NA	TRBV9	CASSVDDSGGAWEQFF	TGTGCCAGCAGCGTAGATGATAGCGGGGGGGCCTGGGAGCAGTTCTTC
NA	TRBJ1-1	NA	TRBV5-1	CASSLTGLNTEAFF	TGCGCCAGCAGCTTGACAGGGCTGAACACTGAAGCTTTCTTT
TRBD2	TRBJ2-7	NA	TRBV4-1	CASSQRVRTSGDYPYEQYF	TGCGCCAGCAGCCAACGAGTCCGGACTAGCGGAGATTACCCCTACGAGCAGTACTTC
TRBD1	TRBJ2-3	NA	TRBV7-3	CASSDGTGALTQYF	TGTGCCAGCAGCGACGGGACAGGGGCTCTTACGCAGTATTTT
TRBD1	TRBJ2-2	NA	TRBV3-1/TRBV3-2	CASRGQVTGELFF	TGTGCCAGCAGGGGACAGGTCACCGGGGAGCTGTTTTTT
TRBD2	TRBJ2-5	NA	TRBV15	CATSRDGTTKETQYF	TGTGCCACCAGCAGAGATGGGACTACCAAAGAGACCCAGTACTTC
NA	TRBJ1-6	NA	TRBV5-1	CASSYQGGNNSPLHF	TGCGCCAGCAGCTATCAGGGAGGAAATAATTCACCCCTCCACTTT
TRBD2	TRBJ2-3	NA	TRBV18	CASSPRIILAGERDTQYF	TGTGCCAGCTCACCACGTATTATTCTAGCGGGGGAACGAGATACGCAGTATTTT
NA	TRBJ2-5	NA	TRBV5-6	CASSSGVAQYF	TGTGCCAGCAGCTCGGGGGTGGCCCAGTACTTC
TRBD1	TRBJ1-1	NA	TRBV3-1/TRBV3-2	CASSIRTGEEAFF	TGTGCCAGCAGCATCCGGACAGGGGAAGAAGCTTTCTTT
TRBD1	TRBJ1-5	NA	TRBV3-1/TRBV3-2	CASSQAGQGRPQHF	TGTGCCAGCAGCCAGGCAGGACAGGGGCGGCCCCAGCATTTT
NA	TRBJ2-1	NA	TRBV5-4	CASSLAGWESSYNEQFF	TGTGCCAGCAGCTTGGCCGGTTGGGAGAGCTCCTACAATGAGCAGTTCTTC
NA	TRBJ2-7	NA	TRBV28	CASSRTLPYEQYF	TGTGCCAGCAGTAGAACATTACCCTACGAGCAGTACTTC
NA	TRBJ2-1	NA	TRBV9	CASSVGNQVGDEQFF	TGTGCCAGCAGCGTAGGTAACCAGGTCGGGGATGAGCAGTTCTTC
NA	TRBJ1-4	NA	TRBV13	CASSFAELNEKLFF	TGTGCCAGCAGCTTTGCGGAGCTGAATGAAAAACTGTTTTTT
NA	TRBJ1-2	NA	TRBV2	CASSGDNYGYTF	TGTGCCAGCAGTGGCGATAACTATGGCTACACCTTC
NA	TRBJ2-2	NA	TRBV11-2	CASETGELFF	TGTGCCAGCGAGACCGGGGAGCTGTTTTTT
NA	TRBJ2-7	NA	TRBV5-8	CASSLDRGLRTYEQYF	TGTGCCAGCAGCCTGGATCGAGGGTTGAGGACCTACGAGCAGTACTTC
NA	TRBJ1-1	NA	TRBV28	CASQFGGDTEAFF	TGTGCCAGCCAGTTTGGGGGGGACACTGAAGCTTTCTTT
TRBD1	TRBJ1-1	NA	TRBV7-8	CASSLGTGGLTEAFF	TGTGCCAGCAGCTTAGGCACAGGGGGACTCACTGAAGCTTTCTTT
TRBD2	TRBJ2-1	NA	TRBV13	CASSSRFGGGAHEQFF	TGTGCCAGCAGCTCACGATTCGGCGGGGGGGCACATGAGCAGTTCTTC
TRBD2	TRBJ2-1	once	TRBV4-1	CASSQLASGAYNEQFF	TGCGCCAGCAGCCAACTCGCTAGCGGGGCCTACAATGAGCAGTTCTTC
TRBD1	TRBJ1-2	NA	TRBV6-5	CASRETGGNYGYTF	TGTGCCAGTAGGGAGACAGGGGGTAACTATGGCTACACCTTC
TRBD1	TRBJ1-6	NA	TRBV18	CASSDTGDANSPLHF	TGTGCCAGCTCTGACACAGGGGATGCGAATTCACCCCTCCACTTT
NA	TRBJ1-1	once	TRBV4-1	CASSGLPGTEAFF	TGCGCCAGCAGCGGGTTGCCCGGGACTGAAGCTTTCTTT